The source of this T cell receptor (beta chain) is a study of vaccination and CD4 T cells after COVID-19. Study summary: Two of the convalescents were Hispanic, and convalescents were six males and four females. A CEFX pool, an HIV-1 Nef pool, or no peptide went to control cultures. Study observations and caveats: Spike mono-reactivity was evident in 304 of the 307 vaccine-specific clones derived from convalescent patients.

This clonotype has only a few counts. Its antigen is unidentified. Treatment in this sample: roughly 10-day PBMC culture with coronavirus spike peptide pools or control peptides (ViraFEST assay). Expansion of antigen-specific T cells with peptide pools by ViraFEST preceded sequencing of TCRs. Sequenced with the Oncomine TCR Beta short-read assay was DNA taken from cultured CD4+ T cells. TCRdb reprocessed the PCR reads via MiXCR and lists one record per CDR3 protein. Among around 14,000 distinct CDR3 sequences, about 55% were seen once, and the ten largest hold 10%. Germline V gives CDR1 LNHDA, CDR2 SQIVND (reference sequence). The CDR3 has 15 amino acids. Trimming removed 4 bases from V and 10 bases from J, with 17 bases in between.

Sequenced material: CD4+ T cells from blood, cultured in vitro, taken before SARS-CoV-2 vaccination. The chain uses TRBV19 and TRBJ1-6, with no clear D. This TCR came from a human donor who had recovered from COVID-19. CDR3 sequence: CASSTSGPLGSPLHF. The DNA of the CDR3 is TGTGCCAGTAGTACATCCGGGCCTCTGGGGTCACCCCTCCACTTT.